The 7 T cell receptor beta chains below were found in one sample sequenced in a study of tumor-infiltrating lymphocytes in oesophageal squamous cell carcinoma. TCRdb ran MiXCR on the PCR reads and lists one entry per CDR3 protein. The sample has around 14,000 distinct CDR3 sequences; 53% are singletons. Sequenced input: esophageal tumor tissue. The receptors were gathered from a male donor with esophageal squamous cell carcinoma.

DNA for the CDR3: TGTGCCAGCAGTAACTACAGGATATTGAATGGCTACACCTTC. Its protein product is CASSNYRILNGYTF. The chain employs TRBV28 and TRBJ1-2; D might be TRBD1 (5 bases). Trimming took off 5 bases at V and 6 bases at J, with 16 bases between the two ends. There are 14 residues in the CDR3. From germline, CDR1 is MDHEN and CDR2 SYDVKM.

This clonotype has a count of ten or more. The chain has TRBV7-9 and TRBJ1-1; no firm D call. The CDR3 spans 13 residues. Between the trimmed V and J ends, which lost 5 bases and 7 bases, there was a span of 14 bases. Germline CDR1 reads SEHNR; CDR2 reads FQNEAQ (reference sequence). The CDR3, as DNA: TGTGCCAGCAGCCCCCCCAGCGGCTTTGAAGCTTTCTTT. It specifies CASSPPSGFEAFF.

This rearrangement joins TRBV7-4 to TRBJ1-1; D is unclear. The last part of the DNA fits TRBJ2-3 better; the J call may be wrong. Germline values: CDR1 SGHVT, CDR2 SQSDAQ. The CDR3 is 12 residues long. In nucleotides, the CDR3 is TGTGCCAGCAGCCCCCCGATAGATACGCAGTATTTT. Encoded protein: CASSPPIDTQYF.

The chain couples TRBV7-9 to TRBJ2-3; no definite D call. The J call may be in error: the DNA end matches TRBJ1-1 better. CDR3 size: 13 residues. Germline values: CDR1 SEHNR, CDR2 FQNEAQ (reference sequence). CDR3 coding DNA: TGTGCCAGCAGCTTAGCTCCGAACACTGAAGCTTTCTTT. This gives the protein CASSLAPNTEAFF.

This clonotype occurred a few times. V and J are TRBV7-2 and TRBJ2-7, with 7 positions matching TRBD2. The J call may be incorrect, as the DNA end agrees better with TRBJ2-1. The germline CDR1 and CDR2 sequences are SGHTA and FQGNSA. CDR3 length equals 13 residues. CDR3 loop: CASSLRGGHEQFF. DNA of the CDR3: TGTGCCAGCAGCTTAAGGGGAGGGCATGAGCAGTTCTTC.

By share, this clonotype counts as medium-sized (0.01 to 0.1%). The gene calls are TRBV7-2 and TRBJ1-2; D unresolved. The CDR3 spans 14 residues. The germline V and J ends were trimmed by 1 base and 1 base, with 7 bases remaining between them. The germline V gene has CDR1 SGHTA and CDR2 FQGNSA. The CDR3 DNA is TGTGCCAGCAGCTTAGGTCCCGGTAACTATGGCTACACCTTC. Translating gives CASSLGPGNYGYTF.

The chain couples TRBV7-2 to TRBJ2-4, with unresolved D. The CDR3 runs to 17 residues. V was pared by 4 bases and J by 7 bases, with 23 bases between. The germline CDR1 and CDR2 sequences are SGHTA and FQGNSA. The chain's CDR3 is CASSSQHTNSGRNIQYF. CDR3 nucleotides: TGTGCCAGCAGCTCCCAACATACCAACTCAGGTCGCAACATTCAGTACTTC.